This T cell receptor beta chain is drawn from a study of T cell responses to AZD1222 COVID-19 vaccine (dated by TCRdb to 2020 to 2022). Background for the entire study: Because spike-specific TCR depth and breadth did not differ between the two schedules, AZD1222 recipients who got a second dose at roughly 4 weeks were pooled with those who got a second dose at roughly 12 weeks. TCR sequencing was performed for about 240 trial participants, of whom roughly 200 were given two doses of AZD1222 and approximately 25 were given two doses of MenACWY control vaccine. Enrollment into the trials was organized by age into subgroups of 18-55, 56-69 and 70-plus years, and those subgroups contained approximately 160, 26 and 62 TCR-sequenced participants, respectively. Results the study describes overall, beyond this receptor: In the small 56-69-year group, the increase in depth fell short of significance, most likely because of low power. No day 14 peak-response samples were available, so repertoires were characterized only after the peak T cell response. CD4 TCRs associated with the vaccine covered the entire spike protein, and the dominant responses were in regions 160-218 and 743-854. Reportedly, almost half of the unique spike-specific TCRs recognized epitopes lying outside the regions that are mutated in the B.1.351 and B.1.1.7 variants. After two AZD1222 doses, both the breadth and the depth of spike-specific TCRs were significantly higher than at day 0 and than in MenACWY recipients. Conclusions about previously exposed vaccinees are limited because only a handful of AZD1222 recipients were SARS-CoV-2 seropositive at baseline. Participants were mostly white British and included more females than males, and it was suggested by the authors that clonal diversity may have been underestimated.

What this sample's time point label stands for: baseline before first vaccination. The vaccinee samples were drawn from two UK trials, COV001 and COV002, one of which was a single-blind randomized controlled phase 2/3 trial testing AZD1222 (ChAdOx1 nCoV-19) in healthy adults. Trial participant PBMC samples were collected at day 0 and day 28 after the second dose for TCRbeta chain sequencing. Germline trimming: 4 bases from V, 3 bases from J; junction bases outside gene matches: 7. Inclusive of the bounding cysteine and phenylalanine, the CDR3 is 16 residues long. The kept DNA is CDR3 alone, 48 bases in frame from the first base. As encoded in the germline V gene, CDR1 is LGHNA while CDR2 is YNFKEQ. About this clone: Its cognate antigen has yet to be identified. Per-base quality was not reported, and no clone a single base away is much larger than it.

The CDR3 regions of human TCRbeta chains were subjected to immunosequencing. The original pipeline was this. TCRs in the repertoires were matched against a reference library of SARS-CoV-2-specific TCRs that had been generated with the MIRA antigen-specificity platform. Breadth was defined as the fraction of unique TCRs that were SARS-CoV-2-associated, and depth was defined as the fraction of total T cells that were SARS-CoV-2-associated. Using the MIRA data, every spike-specific TCR was mapped to the spike region that the TCR reacted to and assigned to either a CD4 or a CD8 class. Log10-transformed breadth and depth values were compared by one-way ANOVA with Sidak's multiple comparisons tests. This is the immuneACCESS table as TCRdb keeps it, with only in-frame sequences that have V and J called. A part of the clones is gone; compared with another copy, unresolved V genes explain less than half, and the rest is unexplained. The V and J calls and the clone size are those of that table, but D and trimming were determined from the DNA. A total of roughly 100,000 clones appear in this sample, roughly 90% of them only once. Around 2.5% of the sample lies in the top ten.

The clonotype comes from an adult in good health. The rearrangement combines TRBV4-2 with TRBJ2-7; 12 nucleotides in the junction match TRBD2. This material consisted of peripheral blood, taken on day 0 of AZD1222 vaccination. The DNA is TGTGCCAGCAGCCCGAGACTAGCGGGAGACTACTACGAGCAGTACTTC. This codes for CASSPRLAGDYYEQYF.